The next 24 T cell receptor beta chains were all read from a single sample in a study of OX40 agonist ivuxolimab in advanced cancers. Libraries came from the immunoSEQ multiplex PCR assay. Imported from immuneACCESS, the table was reduced by TCRdb to in-frame sequences with V and J called. These copies leave out some clones; in studies compared against another copy, an unresolved V gene accounts for under half, and the cause of the remainder is not known. In all, the sample holds about 140,000 clones, and just over 90% of those were seen once. The top ten hold 0.85% to 1.4% of the sample. Sequences were derived from CD4+ or CD8+ T cells sorted from blood, sampled in a trial of the OX40 agonist ivuxolimab. The receptor set was obtained from an adult with an advanced solid tumor such as melanoma, head and neck, liver or kidney cancer.

Here the CDR3 DNA reads TGTGCCAGCAGCGACCGGGGACTGGGCAGCACAGATACGCAGTATTTT. It yields the protein CASSDRGLGSTDTQYF. The chain joins TRBV7-2 to TRBJ2-3, with D possibly TRBD2 on 6 matching bases. This CDR3 is built from 16 residues. V was pared by 5 bases and J by 0 bases, with 15 bases between. Germline V gene lookup returns CDR1 SGHTA and CDR2 FQGNSA.

The chain couples TRBV28 to TRBJ2-7; 10 bases map to TRBD1. This CDR3 is 14 amino acids long. The germline V gene encodes CDR1 MDHEN and CDR2 SYDVKM. J was trimmed by 4 bases and V by 4 bases; bases with no gene match: 4. In DNA, the CDR3 is TGTGCCAGCAGTTCGGGACAGGGGATATACGAGCAGTACTTC. Protein sequence: CASSSGQGIYEQYF.

CDR3 in amino acids: CSAGEGRTAFF. DNA of the CDR3: TGCAGTGCGGGTGAGGGAAGGACGGCTTTCTTT. The V gene is TRBV20-1, the J gene TRBJ1-1; D uncertain. Deletions cut 6 bases from V and 11 bases from J, with 16 bases between. Germline V gene data show CDR1 as DFQATT and CDR2 as SNEGSKA (reference sequence). The CDR3 loop spans 11 amino acids.

The chain couples TRBV6-5 to TRBJ2-1; TRBD2 might be the D (7 bases). Per germline, CDR1 MNHEY and CDR2 SVGAGI. This CDR3 has 14 amino acids. With 6 bases removed from V and 5 bases from J, the gap between germline ends came to 14 bases. The CDR3 sequence: CASRGTGGHNEQFF. The CDR3 coding sequence is TGTGCCAGCAGGGGAACGGGGGGCCACAATGAGCAGTTCTTC.

The rearrangement uses TRBV5-1 and TRBJ1-1, with TRBD1 matching over 9 bases. CDR1 and CDR2 (germline): SGHRS, YFSETQ. The CDR3 is 14 amino acids. The ends lost 3 bases at V and 3 bases at J; junction bases unmatched: 3. The chain's CDR3 is CASSSWDRDTEAFF. The CDR3 DNA reads TGCGCCAGCAGCTCCTGGGACAGGGACACTGAAGCTTTCTTT. Complete variable domain (other parts from reference TRBV5-1 and TRBJ1-1): KAGVTQTPRYLIKTRGQQVTLSCSPISGHRSVSWYQQTPGQGLQFLFEYFSETQRNKGNFPGRFSGRQFSNSRSEMNVSTLELGDSALYLCASSSWDRDTEAFFGQGTRLTVV.

J is TRBJ2-6 and V is TRBV7-2, with D possibly TRBD1 on 6 matching bases. Germline V gene data show CDR1 as SGHTA and CDR2 as FQGNSA. Trimming stripped 2 bases from V and 3 bases from J, with 8 bases between. The CDR3 loop spans 15 amino acids. The CDR3 DNA is TGTGCCAGCAGCTTAAGAGGGGGTGGGGCCAACGTCCTGACTTTC. Translating gives CASSLRGGGANVLTF.

The gene calls are TRBV5-1 and TRBJ2-7; tentatively, D is TRBD1 (6 bases). Germline V gives CDR1 SGHRS, CDR2 YFSETQ. The CDR3 length is 14 residues. Trimming removed 4 bases at V and 5 bases at J, with 16 bases between. The CDR3 DNA sequence: TGCGCCAGCAGCACCTCAGGGGCACGGGACGAGCAGTACTTC. Protein product: CASSTSGARDEQYF.

J is TRBJ2-1 and V is TRBV7-9; D uncertain. CDR1 and CDR2 (germline): SEHNR, FQNEAQ (reference sequence). V was cut by 1 base and J by 10 bases, with 14 bases left in between. The CDR3 is made up of 14 amino acids. CDR3 nucleotides: TGTGCCAGCAGCTTAGGTGTTGGCCTCAAGGAGCAGTTCTTC. Residues: CASSLGVGLKEQFF.

The chain employs TRBV7-8 and TRBJ2-1; 13 bases map to TRBD2. The V gene end was trimmed by 1 base and the J gene end by 5 bases; junction bases not matched to a gene: 8. The CDR3 length is 18 residues. Germline loops: CDR1 SGHVS, CDR2 FQNEAQ. This chain's CDR3 is CASSLDRWTSGGDNEQFF. The CDR3 nucleotides read TGTGCCAGCAGCTTAGACAGGTGGACTAGCGGGGGAGACAATGAGCAGTTCTTC.

This clone was seen only once. The V gene is TRBV14, the J gene TRBJ1-2; D perhaps matches TRBD1 (6 bases). The CDR3 length is 14 residues. Germline CDR1 SGHDN, CDR2 FVKESK. Trimming took off 2 bases at V and 8 bases at J, with 15 bases between the two ends. CDR3 DNA sequence: TGTGCCAGCAGCCAACCCACAGGGATCGGCGGCTACACCTTC. Translated: CASSQPTGIGGYTF.

The rearrangement joins TRBV6-5 to TRBJ1-1, with D possibly matching TRBD1 (5 bases). V dropped 2 bases and J dropped 7 bases, with 17 bases sitting between them. The CDR3 covers 15 residues. From germline, CDR1 is MNHEY and CDR2 SVGAGI. CDR3 coding DNA: TGTGCCAGCAGTTACCAAGGAGGGCAGGGTCTTGAAGCTTTCTTT. Translating gives CASSYQGGQGLEAFF.

The chain couples TRBV25-1 to TRBJ1-3; 7 nucleotides agree with TRBD1. J lost 4 bases, V lost 3 bases, and 3 bases had no gene match. Looked up from germline, CDR1 is MGHDK and CDR2 is SYGVNS. The CDR3 contains 14 residues. The CDR3: CASSEPGQGNTIYF. The CDR3 DNA is TGTGCCAGCAGTGAGCCGGGACAGGGAAACACCATATATTTT.

The V gene is TRBV28, the J gene TRBJ1-2; 10 bases line up with TRBD1. This CDR3 contains 15 residues. V shed 5 bases and J 2 bases; nucleotides not matched to a gene: 5. Germline-derived CDR1 and CDR2 are MDHEN and SYDVKM. CDR3 DNA: TGTGCCAGCAGTCGCCCGGGACAGGGGAACTATGGCTACACCTTC. Translating gives CASSRPGQGNYGYTF.

This chain uses TRBV5-1 with TRBJ2-5; 13 nucleotides agree with TRBD2. The junction had 5 bases not matched to a gene; V was cut back by 4 bases and J by 2 bases. Germline V gives CDR1 SGHRS, CDR2 YFSETQ. The CDR3 consists of 16 residues. The chain's CDR3 is CASSRGTSGAQETQYF. The CDR3 coding sequence is TGCGCCAGCAGCCGCGGGACTAGCGGGGCACAAGAGACCCAGTACTTC.

A single count supports this clone. The V call is TRBV7-9, the J call TRBJ1-1; D unclear. CDR3 length equals 18 residues. Germline-derived CDR1 and CDR2 are SEHNR and FQNEAQ (reference sequence). The V end lost 3 bases, the J end lost 0 bases, and 20 bases lay between the germline ends. The CDR3 is CASSLAGPQALMNTEAFF. CDR3 sequence (DNA): TGTGCCAGCAGCTTGGCCGGGCCCCAAGCACTGATGAACACTGAAGCTTTCTTT. Full variable domain (missing parts from reference TRBV7-9 and TRBJ1-1): DTGVSQNPRHKITKRGQNVTFRCDPISEHNRLYWYRQTLGQGPEFLTYFQNEAQLEKSRLLSDRFSAERPKGSFSTLEIQRTEQGDSAMYLCASSLAGPQALMNTEAFFGQGTRLTVV.

The chain employs TRBV5-6 and TRBJ1-4; D gene uncertain. CDR1 and CDR2 from the germline V gene are SGHDT and YYEEEE. The CDR3 covers 12 residues. V shed 1 base and J shed 8 bases, with 6 bases lying between them. The CDR3 region has the DNA TGTGCCAGCAGCTTGTGGGGAGAAAAACTGTTTTTT. Translated: CASSLWGEKLFF.

The chain recombines TRBV4-2 with TRBJ1-2, with TRBD1 as a possible D gene (5 bases). Trimming shortened V by 0 bases and J by 7 bases, and 15 bases separated the two germline ends. CDR1 is LGHNA and CDR2 is YNFKEQ in the germline V gene. The CDR3 contains 15 residues. This chain's CDR3 is CASSQDEQGGGGYTF. Here the CDR3 DNA reads TGTGCCAGCAGCCAAGATGAGCAGGGCGGGGGTGGCTACACCTTC.

The chain recombines TRBV29-1 with TRBJ2-1; 10 positions agree with TRBD2. The CDR3 length is 14 residues. The J segment lost 8 bases and the V segment lost 3 bases, leaving 7 bases of the junction unmatched. Per germline, CDR1 SQVTM and CDR2 ANQGSEA. CDR3 sequence: CSVEASGSSYEQFF. Written as DNA, the CDR3 is TGCAGCGTTGAGGCTAGCGGGAGCAGTTATGAGCAGTTCTTC.

The chain couples TRBV9 to TRBJ2-2; 8 bases fit TRBD2. Germline-derived CDR1 and CDR2 are SGDLS and YYNGEE. The CDR3 length is 15 residues. Trimming cost V 5 bases and J 2 bases; bases outside gene matches: 5. In DNA, the CDR3 is TGTGCCAGCAGGCCGGTAGCGGGAAACACCGGGGAGCTGTTTTTT. Its protein product is CASRPVAGNTGELFF.

The chain combines TRBV9 with TRBJ1-2; 10 nucleotides agree with TRBD1. After removal of 0 bases from V and 4 bases from J, the junction contained 6 bases not matched to a gene. The CDR3 has 16 amino acids. CDR1 is SGDLS, CDR2 YYNGEE, per germline. CDR3 sequence: CASSVAGQGFFYGYTF. The DNA for the CDR3 is TGTGCCAGCAGCGTAGCGGGACAGGGGTTTTTCTATGGCTACACCTTC.

This chain connects TRBV7-3 to TRBJ1-1; no reliable D call. CDR1 is SGHTA and CDR2 is FQGTGA in the germline V gene. The CDR3 is 13 residues long. The ends were cut back, 2 bases at V and 6 bases at J, with 10 bases in the middle. The CDR3, as DNA: TGTGCCAGCAGCTTAGCTAGGATGTCTGAAGCTTTCTTT. Translation: CASSLARMSEAFF. Complete variable domain (other parts from reference TRBV7-3 and TRBJ1-1): GAGVSQTPSNKVTEKGKYVELRCDPISGHTALYWYRQSLGQGPEFLIYFQGTGAADDSGLPNDRFFAVRPEGSVSTLKIQRTERGDSAVYLCASSLARMSEAFFGQGTRLTVV.

This clone came up once. The J gene is TRBJ1-2, the V gene TRBV16; D not resolved. The CDR3 totals 12 residues. V was clipped by 0 bases and J by 4 bases, with 3 bases between them. CDR1 and CDR2 from the germline V gene are KGHSY and FQNENV. The CDR3 loop is CASSQSSYGYTF. The CDR3 DNA is TGTGCCAGCAGCCAATCGTCCTATGGCTACACCTTC.

The V gene is TRBV15, the J gene TRBJ2-7; 12 nucleotides match TRBD2. From germline, CDR1 is LNHNV and CDR2 YYDKDF (reference sequence). This CDR3 comprises 16 residues. J gave up 7 bases and V 0 bases, and 7 bases lay outside the gene matches. The CDR3 DNA sequence: TGTGCCACCAGCAGAGATCCGGCTAGCGGGAGGGGAGAGCAGTACTTC. Protein: CATSRDPASGRGEQYF.

This sequence joins TRBV6-5 and TRBJ2-7, with a tentative D call TRBD1 (5 bases). Trimming took off 0 bases at V and 1 base at J, with 7 bases between the two ends. The CDR3 extends over 14 amino acids. Per the germline V gene, CDR1 is MNHEY and CDR2 is SVGAGI. The DNA for the CDR3 is TGTGCCAGCAGTTACTCAGGGGCTTCCTACGAGCAGTACTTC. It specifies CASSYSGASYEQYF.